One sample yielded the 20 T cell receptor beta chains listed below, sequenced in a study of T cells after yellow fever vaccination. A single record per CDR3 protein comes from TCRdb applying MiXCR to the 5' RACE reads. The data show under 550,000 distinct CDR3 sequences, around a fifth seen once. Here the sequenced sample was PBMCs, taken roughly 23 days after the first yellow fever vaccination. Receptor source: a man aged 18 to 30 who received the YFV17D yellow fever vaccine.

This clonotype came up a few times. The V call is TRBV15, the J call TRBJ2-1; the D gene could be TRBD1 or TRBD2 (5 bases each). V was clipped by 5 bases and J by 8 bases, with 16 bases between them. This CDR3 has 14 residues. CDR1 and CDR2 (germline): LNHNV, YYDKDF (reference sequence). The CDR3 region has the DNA TGTGCCACCAGCGGGGACGAGATTTTCCATGAGCAGTTCTTC. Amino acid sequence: CATSGDEIFHEQFF.

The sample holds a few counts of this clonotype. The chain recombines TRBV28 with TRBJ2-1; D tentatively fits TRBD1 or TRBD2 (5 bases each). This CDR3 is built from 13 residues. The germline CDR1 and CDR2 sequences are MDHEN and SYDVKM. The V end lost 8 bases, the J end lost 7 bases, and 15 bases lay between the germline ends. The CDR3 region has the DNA TGTGCCAGCCGTCCTGGGACGGCTAATGAGCAGTTCTTC. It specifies CASRPGTANEQFF.

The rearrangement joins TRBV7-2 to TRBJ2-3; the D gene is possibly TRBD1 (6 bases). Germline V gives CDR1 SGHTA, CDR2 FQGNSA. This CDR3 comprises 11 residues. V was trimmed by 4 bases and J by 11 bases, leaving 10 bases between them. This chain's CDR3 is CASSSSGVQYF. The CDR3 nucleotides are TGTGCCAGCAGCTCCTCAGGGGTGCAGTATTTT.

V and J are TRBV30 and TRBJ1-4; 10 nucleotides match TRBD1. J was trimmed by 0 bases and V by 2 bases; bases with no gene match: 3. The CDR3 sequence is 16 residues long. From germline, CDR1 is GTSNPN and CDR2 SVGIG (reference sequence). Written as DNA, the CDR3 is TGTGCCTGGAGTCGGGACAGGGGTGCAACTAATGAAAAACTGTTTTTT. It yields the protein CAWSRDRGATNEKLFF.

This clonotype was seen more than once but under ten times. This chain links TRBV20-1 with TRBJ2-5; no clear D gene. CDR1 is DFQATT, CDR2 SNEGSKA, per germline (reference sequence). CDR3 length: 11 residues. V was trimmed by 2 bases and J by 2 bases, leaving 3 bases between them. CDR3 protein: CSARQQETQYF. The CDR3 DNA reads TGCAGTGCTAGACAGCAAGAGACCCAGTACTTC.

The CDR3 DNA follows: TGTGCCAGCAGACCTCCCTCTGGGGCCAACGTCCTGACTTTC. It translates to CASRPPSGANVLTF. V usage is TRBV12-3 or TRBV12-4 and J usage is TRBJ2-6; D gene ambiguous. The V end was cut by 6 bases, the J end by 0 bases, with 6 bases between. The CDR3 totals 14 residues.

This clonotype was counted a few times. CDR3 in DNA: TGTGCCAGCAGCACTTCACTAGCGGTCCAAGAGACCCAGTACTTC. Its protein is CASSTSLAVQETQYF. This rearrangement joins TRBV5-6 to TRBJ2-5; 8 positions agree with TRBD2. The V segment lost 4 bases and the J segment 1 base; nucleotides outside the gene matches: 6. The CDR3 consists of 15 residues. Germline CDR1 SGHDT, CDR2 YYEEEE.

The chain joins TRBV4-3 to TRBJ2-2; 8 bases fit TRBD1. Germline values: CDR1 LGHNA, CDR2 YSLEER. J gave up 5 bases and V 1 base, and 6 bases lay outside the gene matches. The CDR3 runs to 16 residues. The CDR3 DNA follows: TGCGCCAGCAGCCAAGGGACAGGGACGGATACCGGGGAGCTGTTTTTT. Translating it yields CASSQGTGTDTGELFF.

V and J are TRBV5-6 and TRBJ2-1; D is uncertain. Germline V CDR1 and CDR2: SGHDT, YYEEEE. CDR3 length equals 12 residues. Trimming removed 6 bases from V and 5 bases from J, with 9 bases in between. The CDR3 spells CASTQVDNEQFF. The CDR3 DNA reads TGTGCCAGCACTCAGGTGGACAATGAGCAGTTCTTC. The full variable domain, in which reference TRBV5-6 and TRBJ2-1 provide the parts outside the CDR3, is DAGVTQSPTHLIKTRGQQVTLRCSPKSGHDTVSWYQQALGQGPQFIFQYYEEEERQRGNFPDRFSGHQFPNYSSELNVNALLLGDSALYLCASTQVDNEQFFGPGTRLTVL.

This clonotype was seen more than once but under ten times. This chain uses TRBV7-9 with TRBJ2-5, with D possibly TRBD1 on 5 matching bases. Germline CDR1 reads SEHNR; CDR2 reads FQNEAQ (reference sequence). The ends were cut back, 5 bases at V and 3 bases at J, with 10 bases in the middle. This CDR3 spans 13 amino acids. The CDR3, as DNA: TGTGCCAGCAGCCAAGGGGTAGAAGAGACCCAGTACTTC. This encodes CASSQGVEETQYF.

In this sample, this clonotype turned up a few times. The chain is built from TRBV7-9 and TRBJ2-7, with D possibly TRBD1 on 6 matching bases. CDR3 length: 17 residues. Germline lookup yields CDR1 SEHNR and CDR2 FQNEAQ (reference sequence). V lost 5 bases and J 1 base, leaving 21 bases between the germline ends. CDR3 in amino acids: CASSPPYVGARSYEQYV. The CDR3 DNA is TGTGCCAGCAGCCCCCCTTACGTGGGGGCGCGATCCTACGAGCAGTACGTC.

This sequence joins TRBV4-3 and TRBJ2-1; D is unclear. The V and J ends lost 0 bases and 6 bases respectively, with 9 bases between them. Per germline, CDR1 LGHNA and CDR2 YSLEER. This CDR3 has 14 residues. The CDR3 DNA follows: TGCGCCAGCAGCCAAGAGCCGAGGTCCAATGAGCAGTTCTTC. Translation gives CASSQEPRSNEQFF.

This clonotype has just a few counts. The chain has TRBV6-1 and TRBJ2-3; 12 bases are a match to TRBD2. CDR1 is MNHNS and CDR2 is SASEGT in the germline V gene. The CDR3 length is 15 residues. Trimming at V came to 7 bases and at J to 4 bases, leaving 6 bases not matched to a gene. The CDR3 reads CASKLAGGPADTQYF. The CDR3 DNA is TGTGCCAGCAAGCTAGCGGGGGGGCCCGCAGATACGCAGTATTTT.

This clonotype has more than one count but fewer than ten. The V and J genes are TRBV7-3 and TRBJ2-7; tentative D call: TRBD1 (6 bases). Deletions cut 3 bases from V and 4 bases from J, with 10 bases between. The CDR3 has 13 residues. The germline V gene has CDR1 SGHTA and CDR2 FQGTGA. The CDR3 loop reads CASSLAGTYEQYV. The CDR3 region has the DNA TGTGCCAGCAGCTTGGCAGGGACATACGAGCAGTACGTC.

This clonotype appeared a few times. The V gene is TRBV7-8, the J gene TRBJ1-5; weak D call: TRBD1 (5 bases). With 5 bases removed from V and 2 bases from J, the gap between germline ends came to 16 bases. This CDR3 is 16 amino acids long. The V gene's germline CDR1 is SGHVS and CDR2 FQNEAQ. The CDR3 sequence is CASSPRRDWGNQPQHF. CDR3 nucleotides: TGTGCCAGCAGCCCCCGGAGGGACTGGGGCAATCAGCCCCAGCATTTT.

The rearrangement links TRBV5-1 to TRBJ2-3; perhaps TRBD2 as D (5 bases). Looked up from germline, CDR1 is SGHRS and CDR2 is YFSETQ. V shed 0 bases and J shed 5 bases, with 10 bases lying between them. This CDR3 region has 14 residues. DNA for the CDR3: TGCGCCAGCAGCTTGGCCTGGACTTTAGATACGCAGTATTTT. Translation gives CASSLAWTLDTQYF.

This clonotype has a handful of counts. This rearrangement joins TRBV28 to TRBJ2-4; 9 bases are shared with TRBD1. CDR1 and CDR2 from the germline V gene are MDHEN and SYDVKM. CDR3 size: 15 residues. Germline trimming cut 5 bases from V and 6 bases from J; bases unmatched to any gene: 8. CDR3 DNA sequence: TGTGCCAGCAGTAGATCAACGACAGGGGGAAACATTCAGTACTTC. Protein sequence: CASSRSTTGGNIQYF.

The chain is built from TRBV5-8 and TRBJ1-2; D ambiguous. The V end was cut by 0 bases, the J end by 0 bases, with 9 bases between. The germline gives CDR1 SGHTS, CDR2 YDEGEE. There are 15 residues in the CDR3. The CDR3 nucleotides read TGTGCCAGCAGCTTGGCTCCAACAGCTAACTATGGCTACACCTTC. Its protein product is CASSLAPTANYGYTF.

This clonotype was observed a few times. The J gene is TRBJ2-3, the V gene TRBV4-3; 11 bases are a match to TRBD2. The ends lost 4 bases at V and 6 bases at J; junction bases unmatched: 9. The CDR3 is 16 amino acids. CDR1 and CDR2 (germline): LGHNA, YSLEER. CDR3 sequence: CASSPQASSGGDTQYF. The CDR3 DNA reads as TGCGCCAGCAGCCCCCAGGCGTCTAGCGGGGGGGATACGCAGTATTTT.

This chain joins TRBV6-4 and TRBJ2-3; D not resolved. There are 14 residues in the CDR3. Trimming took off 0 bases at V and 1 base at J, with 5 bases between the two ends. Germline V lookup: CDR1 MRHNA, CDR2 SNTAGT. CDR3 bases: TGTGCCAGCAGTGACTCGTTCGGCACAGATACGCAGTATTTT. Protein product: CASSDSFGTDTQYF.